This passage covers 16 T cell receptor beta chains from one sample sequenced in a study of beta chain features in type 1 diabetes. The sequenced template was cDNA made from the entire isolated RNA. Repertoires were generated with immunoSEQ multiplex PCR, while TCRdb's copy carries only in-frame clones and drops some. The table shows some 240,000 clones, with around 9.9% occurring only once. Sequencing used central memory CD4+ T cells from blood. All receptors come from a man in his late teens or twenties in good health.

The chain uses TRBV4-2 and TRBJ1-2, with TRBD1 matching over 7 bases. V shed 4 bases and J 6 bases; nucleotides not matched to a gene: 5. There are 13 residues in the CDR3. Germline-derived CDR1 and CDR2 are LGHNA and YNFKEQ. The CDR3 here is CASSLVTGDGYTF. The CDR3 DNA sequence: TGTGCCAGCAGCCTCGTAACAGGGGATGGCTACACCTTC.

This clone appeared a few times. Sequence at one end of the junction differs from germline and may be a read error. The rearrangement joins TRBV9 to TRBJ2-1, with 11 bases that match TRBD1. The CDR3 sequence is 16 residues long. Germline V lookup: CDR1 SGDLS, CDR2 YYNGEE. CDR3 sequence (DNA): TGTGCCAGCAGCCTCCCCGGGGACAGGGGGTACAGTGAGCAGTTCTTC. Its protein is CASSLPGDRGYSEQFF.

This clone was seen a few times. CDR3 sequence reads: CASSVTGGVDTQYF. Here the CDR3 DNA reads TGTGCCAGCAGCGTGACGGGAGGGGTAGATACGCAGTATTTT. This rearrangement joins TRBV9 to TRBJ2-3; 8 positions match TRBD2. Germline-derived CDR1 and CDR2 are SGDLS and YYNGEE. Trimming cost V 2 bases and J 5 bases; bases outside gene matches: 4. The CDR3 has 14 amino acids.

The J gene is TRBJ2-1, the V gene TRBV6-4; D gene ambiguous. The length of the CDR3 is 13 residues. The ends were cut back, 5 bases at V and 2 bases at J, with 7 bases in the middle. Germline V gene sequence: CDR1 MRHNA, CDR2 SNTAGT. Here the CDR3 reads CASSSGPYNEQFF. The DNA of the CDR3 is TGTGCCAGCAGTAGTGGACCCTACAATGAGCAGTTCTTC.

In this sample, this clone turned up a few times. CDR3 nucleotide sequence: TGTGCCAGCAGTGCTACCGGGACAGGTGTTTACGAGCAGTACTTC. Its translation is CASSATGTGVYEQYF. The chain employs TRBV2 and TRBJ2-7, with 8 bases that match TRBD1. This CDR3 contains 15 residues. Germline V CDR1 and CDR2: SNHLY, FYNNEI. J lost 4 bases, V lost 4 bases, and 9 bases had no gene match.

The chain links TRBV4-1 to TRBJ2-7; weak D call: TRBD1 (6 bases). Germline V lookup: CDR1 MGHRA, CDR2 YSYEKL. The CDR3 consists of 13 residues. With 3 bases removed from V and 1 base from J, the gap between germline ends came to 7 bases. CDR3 in amino acids: CASSHGQSYEQYF. CDR3 coding DNA: TGCGCCAGCAGCCATGGACAGTCCTACGAGCAGTACTTC.

This clone was detected only a few times. V and J are TRBV19 and TRBJ2-2; D is perhaps TRBD2 (5 bases). CDR3 size: 16 residues. V dropped 4 bases and J dropped 1 base, with 13 bases sitting between them. Germline lookup yields CDR1 LNHDA and CDR2 SQIVND (reference sequence). CDR3 sequence reads: CASSNDRRLNTGELFF. The CDR3 bases are TGTGCCAGTAGTAACGATCGGAGGCTGAACACCGGGGAGCTGTTTTTT.

This clone was counted between two and nine times. The rearrangement uses TRBV7-8 and TRBJ2-6; perhaps TRBD1 as D (5 bases). The CDR3 totals 16 residues. CDR1 SGHVS and CDR2 FQNEAQ come from the germline V gene. The ends were cut back, 2 bases at V and 0 bases at J, with 8 bases in the middle. CDR3 in amino acids: CASSLLRGSGANVLTF. DNA for the CDR3: TGTGCCAGCAGCTTATTAAGGGGCTCTGGGGCCAACGTCCTGACTTTC.

The chain is built from TRBV15 and TRBJ2-7; the D call may be TRBD1 or TRBD2 (6 bases each). Germline V lookup: CDR1 LNHNV, CDR2 YYDKDF (reference sequence). V gave up 5 bases and J gave up 0 bases, with 14 bases separating them. The CDR3 is 15 amino acids. CDR3 DNA: TGTGCCACCAGCCGGGGGTGGGGGGCCTCCTACGAGCAGTACTTC. Its translation: CATSRGWGASYEQYF.

This clone was recorded many times. The sample holds other DNA sequences that translate to the same CDR3. J is TRBJ1-1 and V is TRBV7-9; D may be TRBD1 (5 bases). The CDR3 runs to 13 residues. Germline values: CDR1 SEHNR, CDR2 FQNEAQ (reference sequence). Trimming stripped 2 bases from V and 4 bases from J, with 8 bases between. CDR3 amino acids: CASSLTGGTEAFF. The CDR3 nucleotides read TGTGCCAGCAGCTTAACAGGAGGCACTGAAGCTTTCTTT.

The chain links TRBV7-3 to TRBJ1-5; D is unresolved. The V gene lost 5 bases and the J gene lost 9 bases, with 11 bases spanning the gap. Germline V CDR1 and CDR2: SGHTA, FQGTGA. This CDR3 spans 12 amino acids. CDR3 nucleotides: TGTGCCAGCAGCACCGGGGAAAGGCCCCAGCATTTT. Translating it yields CASSTGERPQHF.

This clone was counted only a few times. The J gene is TRBJ2-3, the V gene TRBV29-1, with TRBD2 identical over 7 bases. V was pared by 6 bases and J by 8 bases, with 14 bases of the junction left unmatched. The CDR3 has 14 residues. Germline V gives CDR1 SQVTM, CDR2 ANQGSEA. CDR3 sequence: CSVLWQGGALTQYF. The DNA for the CDR3 is TGCAGCGTCCTCTGGCAGGGAGGGGCCCTTACGCAGTATTTT.

The chain is built from TRBV30 and TRBJ2-6, with D possibly being TRBD1 (6 bases). The CDR3 length is 19 residues. The ends were cut back, 2 bases at V and 3 bases at J, with 23 bases in the middle. The V gene's germline CDR1 is GTSNPN and CDR2 SVGIG (reference sequence). The CDR3, as DNA: TGTGCCTGGAGTCCCTGGACAGTCGAACTTAGATATGGGGCCAACGTCCTGACTTTC. This encodes CAWSPWTVELRYGANVLTF.

The rearrangement links TRBV7-2 to TRBJ2-5; unclear D gene. Trimming removed 6 bases at V and 3 bases at J, with 14 bases between. There are 14 residues in the CDR3. Germline V gene sequence: CDR1 SGHTA, CDR2 FQGNSA. The CDR3 nucleotides read TGTGCCAGCAGTTCAAGCTGGTGGGAAGAGACCCAGTACTTC. This codes for CASSSSWWEETQYF.

This clone was found many times. The chain uses TRBV5-4 and TRBJ2-1, with 12 bases identical to TRBD2. This CDR3 is built from 17 residues. V shed 4 bases, J shed 4 bases, and the junction held 9 bases outside the gene matches. The V gene's germline CDR1 is SGHNT and CDR2 YYREEE (reference sequence). CDR3 loop: CASSSAPLAGGYNEQFF. Written as DNA, the CDR3 is TGTGCCAGCAGCAGTGCCCCACTAGCGGGAGGTTACAATGAGCAGTTCTTC.

The chain joins TRBV4-3 to TRBJ1-6, with no clear D. The CDR3 length is 17 residues. Trimming removed 0 bases from V and 10 bases from J, with 19 bases in between. Germline V lookup: CDR1 LGHNA, CDR2 YSLEER. CDR3 DNA: TGCGCCAGCAGCCAAGATCGCACAGTCGACTTTAGGTCACCCCTCCACTTT. It encodes CASSQDRTVDFRSPLHF.